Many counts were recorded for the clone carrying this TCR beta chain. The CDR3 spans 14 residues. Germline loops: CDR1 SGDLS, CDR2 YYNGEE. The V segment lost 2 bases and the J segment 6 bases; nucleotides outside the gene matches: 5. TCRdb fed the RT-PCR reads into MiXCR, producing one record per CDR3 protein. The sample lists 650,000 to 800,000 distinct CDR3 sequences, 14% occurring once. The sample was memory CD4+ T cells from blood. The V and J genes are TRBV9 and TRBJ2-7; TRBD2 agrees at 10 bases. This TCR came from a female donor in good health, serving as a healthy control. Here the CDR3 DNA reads TGTGCCAGCAGCGTCGTAGCGGGAGGAGGCGAGCAGTACTTC. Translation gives CASSVVAGGGEQYF.